This entry features one TCR beta chain sequence. With V trimmed by 4 bases and J by 4 bases, 1 base remained unmatched. CDR3 length: 12 residues. CDR1 and CDR2 (germline): SGHKS, YYEKEE (reference sequence). Sequenced by immunoSEQ multiplex PCR; TCRdb stores in-frame clones only, minus some. The table includes 310,000 or so clones, about 91% detected once. Cohort 3 donors were reported recovered after two negative PCRs, clearance, or symptom resolution. The data were obtained in a study of blood T cell repertoires in COVID-19. V and J are TRBV5-5 and TRBJ1-1; TRBD1 matches 7 bases. Material: PBMCs or T cells enriched from blood (not recorded which). The source is a woman aged 18-29 years who had recovered from COVID-19. The CDR3 coding sequence is TGTGCCAGCAGCCACAGGGGCACTGAAGCTTTCTTT. Protein sequence: CASSHRGTEAFF.